This TCR beta chain was retrieved from a study of radiotherapy plus CTLA-4 blockade in lung cancer. The wider study: Objective responses were documented in around a sixth of patients, with disease control in roughly 34%.

In regard to this clone: The antigen is undetermined.

Study outcomes and limitations: Expansion in blood of tumor-derived TCR clones was seen after radiotherapy plus ipilimumab. How blood T cell clones changed early, along with interferon-beta, reportedly forecast response best.

Germline lookup yields CDR1 LNHDA and CDR2 SQIVND (reference sequence). Trimming cost V 5 bases and J 1 base, with 14 bases left between them. The CDR3 is 15 residues long. Focal radiation was given together with CTLA-4 blockade (ipilimumab) to patients with chemo-refractory metastatic non-small-cell lung cancer. This table comes from immunoSEQ multiplex PCR, and its TCRdb copy is limited to in-frame clones, with some not included. The sample records roughly 90,000 clones, around 79% being singletons. The V call is TRBV19, the J call TRBJ1-1; D perhaps matches TRBD1 (6 bases). This TCR was sampled from a human donor with non-small cell lung cancer who had a partial response to radiotherapy plus ipilimumab. Some clones in this sample may be carry-over from other donors' samples. The sample in question was peripheral blood, obtained from a patient treated with radiotherapy plus ipilimumab. The CDR3 sequence is CASSYAGGPNTEAFF. The CDR3 bases are TGTGCCAGTAGTTACGCTGGGGGCCCGAACACTGAAGCTTTCTTT.